The 21 T cell receptor beta chains below come from one sample, sequenced in a study of regulatory T cells in long-lasting Graves disease. Time point: newly diagnosed GD, antithyroid drugs for less than 3 months. The TCR library used RNA extracted from PBMCs. HTBI primers from iRepertoire and Arm-PCR of CDR3 regions yielded the TCR beta libraries. MiXCR, run by TCRdb on the multiplex PCR reads, gives a single entry per CDR3 protein. The sample yields approximately 300,000 distinct CDR3 sequences, 15% to 20% seen once. The sample here was peripheral blood mononuclear cells (PBMCs), taken at new diagnosis, from a patient treated with antithyroid drugs. All receptors derive from a female donor with Graves disease.

This clonotype was counted many times. V is TRBV2 and J is TRBJ2-7, with TRBD1 matching 11 bases. The V segment lost 6 bases and the J segment 2 bases; nucleotides outside the gene matches: 6. This CDR3 has 15 amino acids. Looked up from germline, CDR1 is SNHLY and CDR2 is FYNNEI. The CDR3 sequence: CASSRDRGETYEQYF. DNA of the CDR3: TGTGCCAGCAGCCGGGACAGGGGGGAAACCTACGAGCAGTACTTC.

This chain joins TRBV19 and TRBJ2-7; 10 bases are a match to TRBD1. The ends lost 4 bases at V and 0 bases at J; junction bases unmatched: 6. Germline-derived CDR1 and CDR2 are LNHDA and SQIVND (reference sequence). This CDR3 has 16 residues. The chain's CDR3 is CASSRPGQGTSYEQYF. CDR3 bases: TGTGCCAGTAGTAGACCGGGACAGGGGACCTCCTACGAGCAGTACTTC. Looking up the rest from reference TRBV19 and TRBJ2-7 gives the full variable domain: DGGITQSPKYLFRKEGQNVTLSCEQNLNHDAMYWYRQDPGQGLRLIYYSQIVNDFQKGDIAEGYSVSREKKESFPLTVTSAQKNPTAFYLCASSRPGQGTSYEQYFGPGTRLTVT.

As concerns this clonotype: A much larger clone differs from this one at a single base, so this may be a read error. The chain employs TRBV7-8 and TRBJ2-6, with D unresolved. The CDR3 covers 14 residues. CDR1 is SGHVS, CDR2 FQNEAQ, per germline. CDR3 nucleotides: TGTACCAGCAGCTTAGGTTTTGGGGCCAACGTCCTGACTTTC. It specifies CTSSLGFGANVLTF.

J is TRBJ2-3 and V is TRBV20-1; D possibly matches TRBD1 or TRBD2 (6 bases each). V gave up 3 bases and J gave up 0 bases, with 13 bases separating them. Germline V gene data show CDR1 as DFQATT and CDR2 as SNEGSKA (reference sequence). The CDR3 is 15 residues long. This CDR3 is CSARGAGRSTDTQYF. The CDR3 nucleotides read TGCAGTGCTAGGGGGGCCGGGAGAAGCACAGATACGCAGTATTTT.

This clonotype was seen a few times. This may come from a read error, since a much larger clone is one base off. No DNA is shown, since the ends of the CDR3 on it are uncertain; the CDR3 is the one TCRdb lists. CDR3 protein: CASSILGSGQTSAEAQYF. This sequence joins TRBV28 and TRBJ2-5; no check of the table's D call, TRBD1, against the DNA was made. The CDR3 length is 18 residues, termini included. Germline loops: CDR1 MDHEN, CDR2 SYDVKM.

This clonotype was detected ten times or more. This sequence joins TRBV14 and TRBJ2-3, with TRBD2 matching over 11 bases. Germline V lookup: CDR1 SGHDN, CDR2 FVKESK. V gave up 3 bases and J gave up 5 bases; unmatched junction bases: 10. This CDR3 has 17 residues. Here the CDR3 DNA reads TGTGCCAGCAGCCAGGCACCGACTAGCGGGAACCTAGATACGCAGTATTTT. Protein: CASSQAPTSGNLDTQYF.

This clonotype was detected a few times. The chain recombines TRBV28 with TRBJ2-1; unclear D gene. The CDR3 sequence is 17 residues long. The germline V gene has CDR1 MDHEN and CDR2 SYDVKM. Between the trimmed V and J ends, which lost 3 bases and 5 bases, there was a span of 20 bases. The CDR3 DNA reads TGTGCCAGCAGTTTGTCAAGGATAGGGTTGGCAGACAATGAGCAGTTCTTC. Translated: CASSLSRIGLADNEQFF.

This clonotype was recorded at least ten times. This sequence joins TRBV7-9 and TRBJ2-1, with 7 bases aligning to TRBD2. The CDR3 sequence is 13 residues long. After removal of 4 bases from V and 7 bases from J, the junction contained 4 bases not matched to a gene. Germline V gene data show CDR1 as SEHNR and CDR2 as FQNEAQ (reference sequence). The CDR3, as DNA: TGTGCCAGCAGCTCCGGGACTAAAAATGAGCAGTTCTTC. Its translation is CASSSGTKNEQFF.

The CDR3 loop is CASSQVPAGASYEQYF. The CDR3 region has the DNA TGCGCCAGCAGCCAAGTGCCAGCGGGAGCCTCCTACGAGCAGTACTTC. The genes are TRBV4-1 and TRBJ2-7; 8 bases fit TRBD2. The CDR3 consists of 16 residues. V trimming: 1 base; J trimming: 0 bases; junction bases outside the gene matches: 5. Germline-derived CDR1 and CDR2 are MGHRA and YSYEKL.

There are a few counts of this clonotype. One base away lies a much larger clone, so this may be a sequencing read error. The J gene is TRBJ2-7, the V gene TRBV11-2; TRBD1 matches at 11 bases. V shed 8 bases, J shed 6 bases, and the junction held 12 bases outside the gene matches. From germline, CDR1 is SGHAT and CDR2 FQNNGV. The CDR3 runs to 15 residues. This chain's CDR3 is CASGGPGTGGAEQYF. DNA of the CDR3: TGTGCCAGCGGCGGACCCGGGACAGGGGGTGCCGAGCAGTACTTC.

This chain uses TRBV6-2 or TRBV6-3 with TRBJ1-1; D is possibly TRBD1 (5 bases). V was clipped by 5 bases and J by 4 bases, with 17 bases between them. The CDR3 sequence is 15 residues long. Germline values: CDR1 MNHEY, CDR2 SVGEGT. CDR3 region: CASSDEGRGPTEAFF. For the CDR3, the DNA is TGTGCCAGCAGTGACGAGGGTAGGGGCCCCACTGAAGCTTTCTTT.

The chain couples TRBV7-9 to TRBJ2-7; D is perhaps TRBD2 (6 bases). This CDR3 has 17 residues. The germline V gene encodes CDR1 SEHNR and CDR2 FQNEAQ (reference sequence). V was shortened by 4 bases and J by 0 bases, with 19 bases between the two germline ends. In nucleotides, the CDR3 is TGTGCCAGCAGCTCCCCCCCCAGCGGACTAACCTCCTACGAGCAGTACTTC. Translation: CASSSPPSGLTSYEQYF.

Of note for this clonotype: A far larger clone is one base from this, pointing to a likely read error. The rearrangement links TRBV27 to TRBJ2-3; no clear D gene. The CDR3 runs 11 residues. Germline CDR1 reads MNHEY; CDR2 reads SMNVEV (reference sequence). The germline V and J ends were trimmed by 4 bases and 6 bases, with 5 bases remaining between them. The CDR3 DNA is TGTGCCAGCAGTTCGGTCGATACGCAGTATTTT. Encoded protein: CASSSVDTQYF.

This clonotype was counted ten times or more. The V call is TRBV6-9, the J call TRBJ2-1; D call uncertain. Trimming shortened V by 2 bases and J by 10 bases, and 6 bases separated the two germline ends. The CDR3 sequence is 11 residues long. Germline assignment: CDR1 MNHGY and CDR2 SVAAGI. The DNA for the CDR3 is TGTGCCAGCAGTTATGGGTTCGAGCAGTTCTTC. Protein: CASSYGFEQFF.

This clonotype was counted at least ten times. V usage is TRBV5-1 and J usage is TRBJ2-3, with a possible D match to TRBD2 (5 bases). V lost 2 bases and J 5 bases, leaving 6 bases between the germline ends. Germline CDR1 is SGHRS and CDR2 is YFSETQ. The CDR3 spans 12 residues. The CDR3 protein is CASSFSEDTQYF. As DNA, the CDR3 is TGCGCCAGCAGCTTTAGCGAAGATACGCAGTATTTT.

This clonotype has a count of ten or more. V gene TRBV10-3 combines with J gene TRBJ2-5, with D possibly being TRBD2 (6 bases). Germline CDR1 and CDR2: ENHRY and SYGVKD. This CDR3 spans 16 amino acids. Trimming shortened V by 0 bases and J by 4 bases, and 15 bases separated the two germline ends. CDR3 region: CAISESGVGGRETQYF. CDR3 in DNA: TGTGCCATCAGTGAGTCAGGTGTGGGAGGCCGAGAGACCCAGTACTTC.

This sequence joins TRBV14 and TRBJ2-5, with D perhaps given as TRBD1 or TRBD2 (5 bases each). The CDR3 consists of 14 residues. The V end lost 5 bases, the J end lost 4 bases, and 14 bases lay between the germline ends. Germline V gene sequence: CDR1 SGHDN, CDR2 FVKESK. The CDR3: CASSFGFGGETQYF. The CDR3 coding sequence is TGTGCCAGCAGCTTCGGGTTTGGGGGAGAGACCCAGTACTTC. Complete variable domain (other parts from reference TRBV14 and TRBJ2-5): EAGVTQFPSHSVIEKGQTVTLRCDPISGHDNLYWYRRVMGKEIKFLLHFVKESKQDESGMPNNRFLAERTGGTYSTLKVQPAELEDSGVYFCASSFGFGGETQYFGPGTRLLVL.

Ten or more counts support this clonotype. V gene TRBV2 combines with J gene TRBJ2-1; 15 bases align to TRBD2. This CDR3 spans 17 amino acids. V shed 3 bases, J shed 7 bases, and the junction held 7 bases outside the gene matches. The germline CDR1 and CDR2 sequences are SNHLY and FYNNEI. CDR3 protein: CASSERTSGRALNEQFF. The CDR3 coding sequence is TGTGCCAGCAGTGAGAGGACTAGCGGGAGGGCCTTGAATGAGCAGTTCTTC. The whole variable domain, filled in from reference TRBV2 and TRBJ2-1, reads EPEVTQTPSHQVTQMGQEVILRCVPISNHLYFYWYRQILGQKVEFLVSFYNNEISEKSEIFDDQFSVERPDGSNFTLKIRSTKLEDSAMYFCASSERTSGRALNEQFFGPGTRLTVL.

There are many counts of this clonotype. The V gene is TRBV7-9, the J gene TRBJ1-1, with D possibly matching TRBD1 (6 bases). The germline gives CDR1 SEHNR, CDR2 FQNEAQ (reference sequence). The V and J ends lost 5 bases and 5 bases respectively, with 18 bases between them. CDR3 size: 15 residues. Here the CDR3 reads CASSRRGGQRTEAFF. DNA of the CDR3: TGTGCCAGCAGCCGCCGGGGGGGGCAAAGAACTGAAGCTTTCTTT.

The table lists this clonotype with many counts. The chain is built from TRBV28 and TRBJ2-7, with no clear D. Germline values: CDR1 MDHEN, CDR2 SYDVKM. V lost 1 base and J 4 bases, leaving 5 bases between the germline ends. This CDR3 is built from 12 residues. The CDR3 nucleotides are TGTGCCAGCAGTTTATCTCGGTACGAGCAGTACTTC. It is translated as CASSLSRYEQYF.

Comments on this clonotype: A read error may produce the germline difference seen at one junction end. The chain joins TRBV11-2 to TRBJ2-3; TRBD2 aligns across 9 bases. CDR1 and CDR2 from the germline V gene are SGHAT and FQNNGV. There are 13 residues in the CDR3. The CDR3 nucleotides are TGTGCCAGCAGCTTAGTCGCGGGAGGGGTCGAGTACTTC. Translating it yields CASSLVAGGVEYF.